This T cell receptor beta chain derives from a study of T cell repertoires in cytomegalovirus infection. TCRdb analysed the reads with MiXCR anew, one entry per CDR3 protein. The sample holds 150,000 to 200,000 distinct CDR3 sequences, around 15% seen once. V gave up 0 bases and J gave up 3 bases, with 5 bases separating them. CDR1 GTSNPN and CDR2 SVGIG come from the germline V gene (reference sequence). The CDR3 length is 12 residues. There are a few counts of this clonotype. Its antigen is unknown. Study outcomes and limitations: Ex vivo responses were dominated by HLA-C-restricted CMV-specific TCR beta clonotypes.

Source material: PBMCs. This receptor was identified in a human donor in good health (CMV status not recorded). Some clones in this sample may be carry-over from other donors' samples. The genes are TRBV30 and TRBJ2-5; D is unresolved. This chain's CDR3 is CAWSVAEETQYF. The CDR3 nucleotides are TGTGCCTGGAGTGTCGCCGAAGAGACCCAGTACTTC. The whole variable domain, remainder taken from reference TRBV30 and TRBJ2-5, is SQTIHQWPATLVQPVGSPLSLECTVEGTSNPNLYWYRQAAGRGLQLLFYSVGIGQISSEVPQNLSASRPQDRQFILSSKKLLLSDSGFYLCAWSVAEETQYFGPGTRLLVL.